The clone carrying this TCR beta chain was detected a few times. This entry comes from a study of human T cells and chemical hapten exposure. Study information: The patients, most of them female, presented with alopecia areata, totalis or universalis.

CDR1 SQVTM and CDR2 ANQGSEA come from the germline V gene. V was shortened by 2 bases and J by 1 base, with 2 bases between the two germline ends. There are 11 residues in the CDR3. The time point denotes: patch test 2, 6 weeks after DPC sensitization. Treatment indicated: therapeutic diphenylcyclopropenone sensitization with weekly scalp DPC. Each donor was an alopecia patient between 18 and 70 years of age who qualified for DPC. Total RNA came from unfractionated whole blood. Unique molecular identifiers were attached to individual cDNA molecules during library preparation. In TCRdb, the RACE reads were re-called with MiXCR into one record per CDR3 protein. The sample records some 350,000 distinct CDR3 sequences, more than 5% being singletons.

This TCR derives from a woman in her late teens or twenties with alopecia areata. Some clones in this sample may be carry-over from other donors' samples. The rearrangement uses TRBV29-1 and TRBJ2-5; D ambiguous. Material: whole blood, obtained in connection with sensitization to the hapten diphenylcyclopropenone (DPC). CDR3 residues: CSVEPQETQYF. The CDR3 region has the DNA TGCAGCGTTGAACCCCAAGAGACCCAGTACTTC.